Listed here are 21 T cell receptor beta chains from one sample, sequenced in a study of shared clonotypes between healthy human individuals. Sequencing was performed with immunoSEQ multiplex PCR; in TCRdb, only in-frame clones are kept and a portion is missing. Of millions of clones in the sample, approximately 95% were seen once. What was sequenced was naive CD4+ T cells sorted from blood. Sample subset: CD45RA+ positively selected. The receptors originated from a young man in good health.

About this clone: A much more abundant neighbour one base away suggests this may be a read error. The same CDR3 arises from other DNA sequences in this sample as well. CDR3 amino acids: CASSETDSNQPQHF. The CDR3 DNA follows: TGTGCCAGCAGTGAGACAGATAGCAATCAGCCCCAGCATTTT. V is TRBV6-1 and J is TRBJ1-5; D is possibly TRBD1 (5 bases). Trimming stripped 3 bases from V and 0 bases from J, with 6 bases between. CDR3 size: 14 residues. Germline V gene sequence: CDR1 MNHNS, CDR2 SASEGT.

The V and J genes are TRBV10-1 and TRBJ2-3; 8 bases are shared with TRBD1. Germline loops: CDR1 WNHNN, CDR2 SYGVQD (reference sequence). The ends lost 6 bases at V and 2 bases at J; junction bases unmatched: 7. This CDR3 comprises 15 residues. The CDR3 nucleotides read TGCGCCAGCAGCATTGGACAGGGAAACACAGATACGCAGTATTTT. It yields the protein CASSIGQGNTDTQYF.

The CDR3 coding sequence is TGCAGCGCCACCATAGGGACAGGGGTTAATTCACCCCTCCACTTT. Residues: CSATIGTGVNSPLHF. The chain carries TRBV29-1 and TRBJ1-6, with 10 bases identical to TRBD1. The CDR3 totals 15 residues. The germline gives CDR1 SQVTM, CDR2 ANQGSEA. V trimming: 7 bases; J trimming: 6 bases; junction bases outside the gene matches: 9.

CDR3 protein: CASSLATSLQGEQYF. The CDR3, as DNA: TGTGCCAGCAGCTTAGCGACTAGCCTTCAAGGCGAGCAGTACTTC. The chain links TRBV7-6 to TRBJ2-7; TRBD2 agrees at 7 bases. Germline V gene data show CDR1 as SGHVS and CDR2 as FNYEAQ. After removal of 0 bases from V and 6 bases from J, the junction contained 8 bases not matched to a gene. CDR3 length: 15 residues. The whole variable domain, filled in from reference TRBV7-6 and TRBJ2-7, reads GAGVSQSPRYKVTKRGQDVALRCDPISGHVSLYWYRQALGQGPEFLTYFNYEAQQDKSGLPNDRFSAERPEGSISTLTIQRTEQRDSAMYRCASSLATSLQGEQYFGPGTRLTVT.

The chain is built from TRBV7-8 and TRBJ2-7; D is undetermined. The V and J ends lost 0 bases and 4 bases respectively, with 13 bases between them. Germline-derived CDR1 and CDR2 are SGHVS and FQNEAQ. The CDR3 has 15 amino acids. The CDR3 coding sequence is TGTGCCAGCAGCTTAGCCTCCACGCGCCTATACGAGCAGTACTTC. Its translation is CASSLASTRLYEQYF.

The chain joins TRBV9 to TRBJ2-2; 10 bases line up with TRBD2. Germline V lookup: CDR1 SGDLS, CDR2 YYNGEE. The CDR3 runs 16 residues. J gave up 5 bases and V 0 bases, and 4 bases lay outside the gene matches. The CDR3 nucleotides are TGTGCCAGCAGCGTAGGGCCACTAGCGGGGACCGGGGAGCTGTTTTTT. Amino acids: CASSVGPLAGTGELFF. The whole variable domain, remainder taken from reference TRBV9 and TRBJ2-2, is DSGVTQTPKHLITATGQRVTLRCSPRSGDLSVYWYQQSLDQGLQFLIQYYNGEERAKGNILERFSAQQFPDLHSELNLSSLELGDSALYFCASSVGPLAGTGELFFGEGSRLTVL.

V gene TRBV7-9 combines with J gene TRBJ1-4; possible D gene TRBD1, 5 bases. Between the trimmed V and J ends, which lost 6 bases and 6 bases, there was a span of 17 bases. The CDR3 spans 15 residues. From germline, CDR1 is SEHNR and CDR2 FQNEAQ (reference sequence). The CDR3: CASSIAPQGHEKLFF. The CDR3 DNA is TGTGCCAGCAGTATCGCCCCTCAGGGACATGAAAAACTGTTTTTT.

About this clone: The same CDR3 also results from other DNA sequences found in this sample. The rearrangement joins TRBV18 to TRBJ1-5; 10 bases fit TRBD1. Germline CDR1 is KGHSH and CDR2 is LQKENI. The CDR3 covers 14 residues. Losses at the gene ends were 5 bases for V and 2 bases for J; bases not matched to a gene: 0. CDR3 sequence (DNA): TGTGCCAGCTCAGGACAGGGGGGCAATCAGCCCCAGCATTTT. Encoded protein: CASSGQGGNQPQHF.

Of note for this clone: Other DNA sequences within the sample encode an identical CDR3. For the CDR3, the DNA is TGTGCCAGCAGCGCAACAGATTCTGGAAACACCATATATTTT. Translating gives CASSATDSGNTIYF. The chain employs TRBV11-2 and TRBJ1-3, with D unresolved. The germline CDR1 and CDR2 sequences are SGHAT and FQNNGV. The germline V and J ends were trimmed by 5 bases and 1 base, with 9 bases remaining between them. CDR3 length: 14 amino acids. The whole variable domain, remainder taken from reference TRBV11-2 and TRBJ1-3, is EAGVAQSPRYKIIEKRQSVAFWCNPISGHATLYWYQQILGQGPKLLIQFQNNGVVDDSQLPKDRFSAERLKGVDSTLKIQPAKLEDSAVYLCASSATDSGNTIYFGEGSWLTVV.

This clone is a singleton in its sample. V gene TRBV11-2 combines with J gene TRBJ2-5, with TRBD2 matching over 13 bases. From germline, CDR1 is SGHAT and CDR2 FQNNGV. There are 18 residues in the CDR3. Unmatched junction bases numbered 11, after V lost 2 bases and J lost 5 bases. The CDR3, as DNA: TGTGCCAGCAGCTTATTCAGTGTTACTAGCGGGAGGGAGGAGACCCAGTACTTC. Amino acid sequence: CASSLFSVTSGREETQYF.

The CDR3 DNA sequence: TGTGCCAGCAGCTTCCCCCTCAGCACAGATACGCAGTATTTT. Protein sequence: CASSFPLSTDTQYF. The chain recombines TRBV11-2 with TRBJ2-3; D ambiguous. Germline V gene data show CDR1 as SGHAT and CDR2 as FQNNGV. The CDR3 sequence is 14 residues long. V was trimmed by 3 bases and J by 0 bases, leaving 7 bases between them.

This chain links TRBV5-1 with TRBJ2-1, with 7 bases that match TRBD1. The CDR3 contains 17 residues. With V trimmed by 2 bases and J by 1 base, 9 bases remained unmatched. Germline V CDR1 and CDR2: SGHRS, YFSETQ. Written as DNA, the CDR3 is TGCGCCAGCAGCTTCCTTAAGACAGGGAAATCCTACAATGAGCAGTTCTTC. It codes for CASSFLKTGKSYNEQFF. Based on the CDR3 plus reference TRBV5-1 and TRBJ2-1, the full variable domain is KAGVTQTPRYLIKTRGQQVTLSCSPISGHRSVSWYQQTPGQGLQFLFEYFSETQRNKGNFPGRFSGRQFSNSRSEMNVSTLELGDSALYLCASSFLKTGKSYNEQFFGPGTRLTVL.

The CDR3 DNA is TGTGCCAGCAGCTACCAGGGGAATGGCGAGCAGTACTTC. The encoded protein is CASSYQGNGEQYF. The genes are TRBV5-4 and TRBJ2-7, with D maybe TRBD1 (6 bases). Germline assignment: CDR1 SGHNT and CDR2 YYREEE (reference sequence). This CDR3 has 13 amino acids. The V end lost 3 bases, the J end lost 6 bases, and 13 bases lay between the germline ends.

The rearrangement joins TRBV10-3 to TRBJ1-1; 7 nucleotides match TRBD1. CDR1 and CDR2 from the germline V gene are ENHRY and SYGVKD. The CDR3 length is 13 residues. V dropped 1 base and J dropped 11; count of bases not matched to a gene: 7. The CDR3 sequence is CAISEYYKGAAFF. CDR3 in DNA: TGTGCCATCAGTGAGTACTACAAGGGGGCGGCTTTCTTT.

This chain uses TRBV5-6 with TRBJ2-5; 9 bases line up with TRBD1. Per germline, CDR1 SGHDT and CDR2 YYEEEE. Trimming at V came to 4 bases and at J to 2 bases, leaving 6 bases not matched to a gene. The CDR3 loop spans 15 amino acids. This chain's CDR3 is CASSSTGTGQETQYF. The CDR3 region has the DNA TGTGCCAGCAGCAGTACCGGGACAGGGCAAGAGACCCAGTACTTC.

The rearrangement joins TRBV11-2 to TRBJ1-3, with D uncertain. The CDR3 is 16 amino acids. Germline CDR1 and CDR2: SGHAT and FQNNGV. Trimming removed 2 bases at V and 0 bases at J, with 11 bases between. CDR3 coding DNA: TGTGCCAGCAGCTTAAGGCCGGAGAGCTCTGGAAACACCATATATTTT. Translated: CASSLRPESSGNTIYF.

The V gene is TRBV5-1, the J gene TRBJ2-1, with D unresolved. The CDR3 runs to 13 residues. CDR1 and CDR2 from the germline V gene are SGHRS and YFSETQ. Trimming shortened V by 0 bases and J by 6 bases, and 7 bases separated the two germline ends. CDR3 in DNA: TGCGCCAGCAGCTTGGCCTGGCTCAATGAGCAGTTCTTC. Its translation is CASSLAWLNEQFF.

The chain recombines TRBV28 with TRBJ2-7; TRBD2 matches 12 bases. This CDR3 is built from 19 residues. Germline CDR1 is MDHEN and CDR2 is SYDVKM. V was clipped by 4 bases and J by 2 bases; unmatched bases: 15. The CDR3 DNA reads TGTGCCAGCAGTTCCTTACTAGCGGGGGGACCCAGCTGGACCTACGAGCAGTACTTC. It translates to CASSSLLAGGPSWTYEQYF.

This chain joins TRBV5-4 and TRBJ2-5, with a possible D match to TRBD2 (6 bases). V was pared by 5 bases and J by 2 bases, with 10 bases between. The CDR3 consists of 13 residues. CDR1 SGHNT and CDR2 YYREEE come from the germline V gene (reference sequence). This chain's CDR3 is CASSWDLQETQYF. The CDR3 bases are TGTGCCAGCAGTTGGGACTTACAAGAGACCCAGTACTTC.

As concerns this clone: Distinct nucleotide sequences in the sample also encode this CDR3. This chain links TRBV10-1 with TRBJ2-3, with TRBD2 identical over 8 bases. V shed 6 bases and J 0 bases; nucleotides not matched to a gene: 2. CDR3 length: 14 residues. In germline, CDR1 is WNHNN, CDR2 SYGVQD (reference sequence). The DNA for the CDR3 is TGCGCCAGCAGCCGGGGGGGAAGCACAGATACGCAGTATTTT. Protein: CASSRGGSTDTQYF.

The V call is TRBV6-1, the J call TRBJ1-1, with a tentative D call TRBD1 (5 bases). Germline assignment: CDR1 MNHNS and CDR2 SASEGT. V lost 4 bases, J lost 6 bases, and 21 bases lay in between. The CDR3 consists of 16 residues. For the CDR3, the DNA is TGTGCCAGCAGTGTAGAATCCAGGGTAATCGGGCCTGAAGCTTTCTTT. Translating it yields CASSVESRVIGPEAFF.